One sample yielded the 30 T cell receptor beta chains listed below, sequenced in a study of early T cells in non-severe SARS-CoV-2 infection. TCRdb processed the 5' RACE reads anew with MiXCR; each CDR3 protein has one entry. The data contain about 49,000 distinct CDR3 sequences, about 4.1% of them singletons. Sequenced sample: whole blood. These receptors came from an adult who was a healthcare worker with PCR-confirmed SARS-CoV-2 infection or an uninfected control (not recorded which).

This clonotype was detected ten times or more. The chain combines TRBV11-2 with TRBJ2-1, with 9 bases lining up with TRBD1. From germline, CDR1 is SGHAT and CDR2 FQNNGV. Trimming removed 5 bases from V and 4 bases from J; junction bases left unmatched: 3. The CDR3 is made up of 14 amino acids. The CDR3 region is CASSPGQGYNEQFF. The CDR3 bases are TGTGCCAGCAGCCCGGGACAGGGATACAATGAGCAGTTCTTC.

This clonotype has at least ten counts. The rearrangement links TRBV12-3 or TRBV12-4 to TRBJ2-5; either TRBD1 or TRBD2 may fit D (5 bases each). This CDR3 has 14 residues. The ends were cut back, 7 bases at V and 0 bases at J, with 12 bases in the middle. DNA of the CDR3: TGTGCCAGCACTCGGGGCAGAAACCAAGAGACCCAGTACTTC. This encodes CASTRGRNQETQYF.

This clonotype appeared many times. The chain couples TRBV19 to TRBJ2-3, with 9 bases identical to TRBD1. V lost 5 bases and J lost 3; bases outside the gene matches: 3. Looked up from germline, CDR1 is LNHDA and CDR2 is SQIVND (reference sequence). The CDR3 totals 14 residues. This CDR3 is CASSGQGLTDTQYF. The CDR3, as DNA: TGTGCCAGTAGTGGACAGGGGTTGACAGATACGCAGTATTTT.

This clonotype occurred many times. A junction end diverges from the germline sequence, so it may reflect a read error. The chain couples TRBV12-3 or TRBV12-4 to TRBJ1-1; tentative D call: TRBD1 (6 bases). CDR3 length: 13 residues. The CDR3 DNA is TGTGCCAGCAGCTTAGGGGGGAACACTGAAGCTTTCTTT. It codes for CASSLGGNTEAFF.

This clonotype was counted a few times. This sequence joins TRBV27 and TRBJ1-6, with D possibly TRBD1 on 6 matching bases. CDR1 is MNHEY and CDR2 is SMNVEV in the germline V gene (reference sequence). V was clipped by 4 bases and J by 7 bases, with 17 bases between them. The CDR3 totals 16 residues. CDR3 amino acids: CASSSYRVLGNSPLHF. In DNA form, the CDR3 reads TGTGCCAGCAGTTCATACAGGGTTTTGGGCAATTCACCCCTCCACTTT.

In its sample, this clonotype was seen many times. V gene TRBV6-6 combines with J gene TRBJ2-1; 15 bases are shared with TRBD2. CDR1 MNHNY and CDR2 SVGAGI come from the germline V gene (reference sequence). This CDR3 has 16 residues. The V gene end was trimmed by 6 bases and the J gene end by 7 bases; junction bases not matched to a gene: 7. The CDR3 here is CASRGGTSGGINEQFF. CDR3 bases: TGTGCCAGCAGGGGAGGGACTAGCGGGGGGATAAATGAGCAGTTCTTC.

This clonotype occurred a few times. The chain employs TRBV20-1 and TRBJ2-1, with 9 bases aligning to TRBD2. The V gene end was trimmed by 4 bases and the J gene end by 5 bases; junction bases not matched to a gene: 6. CDR1 and CDR2 (germline): DFQATT, SNEGSKA (reference sequence). The CDR3 length is 14 residues. The CDR3 bases are TGCAGTGCTATCGGCGGGAGGGCGAACAATGAGCAGTTCTTC. It is translated as CSAIGGRANNEQFF.

This clonotype was recorded many times. The genes are TRBV10-3 and TRBJ2-7; D remains unclear. CDR1 and CDR2 from the germline V gene are ENHRY and SYGVKD. The CDR3 covers 16 residues. Trimming cost V 2 bases and J 5 bases, with 19 bases left between them. The DNA of the CDR3 is TGTGCCATCAGTGAGCCCCCACGAACGGTAAACAACGAGCAGTACTTC. Its protein is CAISEPPRTVNNEQYF.

This clonotype was seen at least ten times. This sequence joins TRBV27 and TRBJ2-2; 7 nucleotides match TRBD2. Per the germline V gene, CDR1 is MNHEY and CDR2 is SMNVEV (reference sequence). The CDR3 consists of 17 residues. The junction had 6 bases not matched to a gene; V was cut back by 2 bases and J by 0 bases. The DNA of the CDR3 is TGTGCCAGCAGTTTAGACTGGCTAGCGGCGAACACCGGGGAGCTGTTTTTT. This codes for CASSLDWLAANTGELFF.

The genes are TRBV25-1 and TRBJ2-7, with D tentatively TRBD1 (5 bases). V shed 3 bases and J shed 5 bases, with 5 bases lying between them. The CDR3 spans 11 residues. Germline V gene data show CDR1 as MGHDK and CDR2 as SYGVNS. In DNA, the CDR3 is TGTGCCAGCAGTGACAGGGACGAGCAGTACTTC. Protein: CASSDRDEQYF.

This clonotype was seen at least ten times. This rearrangement joins TRBV29-1 to TRBJ2-3, with D perhaps matching TRBD1 (6 bases). Germline V lookup: CDR1 SQVTM, CDR2 ANQGSEA. CDR3 length equals 12 residues. The V end was cut by 7 bases, the J end by 3 bases, with 11 bases between. Here the CDR3 DNA reads TGCAGCGGCGGACAGCGAACAGATACGCAGTATTTT. This codes for CSGGQRTDTQYF.

This clonotype showed up many times. This rearrangement joins TRBV5-1 to TRBJ2-7, with TRBD1 matching 7 bases. The CDR3 runs 14 residues. The germline V gene has CDR1 SGHRS and CDR2 YFSETQ. V shed 4 bases, J shed 6 bases, and the junction held 10 bases outside the gene matches. The CDR3 here is CASSPGTETREQYF. The CDR3 nucleotides are TGCGCCAGCAGCCCCGGGACAGAGACTCGCGAGCAGTACTTC.

Many counts were recorded for this clonotype. V usage is TRBV27 and J usage is TRBJ1-6; 7 nucleotides agree with TRBD1. The CDR3 length is 15 residues. V lost 5 bases to trimming and J lost 10 bases; unmatched junction nucleotides: 11. Looked up from germline, CDR1 is MNHEY and CDR2 is SMNVEV (reference sequence). This CDR3 reads CASSGRTGAFSPLHF. Written as DNA, the CDR3 is TGTGCCAGCAGTGGACGGACAGGAGCTTTCTCACCCCTCCACTTT.

This clonotype was detected many times. The V gene is TRBV3-1, the J gene TRBJ2-2; D is uncertain. This CDR3 is 16 amino acids long. Germline CDR1 LGHDT, CDR2 YNNKEL (reference sequence). The ends were cut back, 4 bases at V and 4 bases at J, with 16 bases in the middle. In DNA, the CDR3 is TGTGCCAGCAGCCCCCTCGCGTCGAAGAGCACCGGGGAGCTGTTTTTT. It encodes CASSPLASKSTGELFF.

This clonotype was detected ten times or more. The rearrangement uses TRBV13 and TRBJ1-1; 7 bases map to TRBD1. This CDR3 is built from 14 residues. Germline V gene sequence: CDR1 PRHDT, CDR2 FYEKMQ (reference sequence). V was pared by 5 bases and J by 6 bases, with 9 bases of the junction left unmatched. CDR3 sequence: CASSNDRVLAEAFF. As DNA, the CDR3 is TGTGCCAGCAGCAATGACAGGGTTCTCGCTGAAGCTTTCTTT. The full variable domain, in which reference TRBV13 and TRBJ1-1 provide the parts outside the CDR3, is AAGVIQSPRHLIKEKRETATLKCYPIPRHDTVYWYQQGPGQDPQFLISFYEKMQSDKGSIPDRFSAQQFSDYHSELNMSSLELGDSALYFCASSNDRVLAEAFFGQGTRLTVV.

This clonotype was observed a few times. This chain links TRBV2 with TRBJ2-7, with unresolved D. CDR1 and CDR2 (germline): SNHLY, FYNNEI. This CDR3 spans 11 amino acids. Between the trimmed V and J ends, which lost 2 bases and 3 bases, there was a span of 2 bases. The CDR3 protein is CASSEYYEQYF. For the CDR3, the DNA is TGTGCCAGCAGTGAATACTACGAGCAGTACTTC.

This clonotype was seen ten or more times. The CDR3 bases are TGCAGCGCAACCGGGACAGGGGTCGAGCAGTACTTC. Protein product: CSATGTGVEQYF. This sequence joins TRBV29-1 and TRBJ2-7; 10 nucleotides line up with TRBD1. The J segment lost 6 bases and the V segment lost 7 bases, leaving 6 bases of the junction unmatched. Germline V gene lookup returns CDR1 SQVTM and CDR2 ANQGSEA. CDR3 length: 12 amino acids.

The V and J genes are TRBV7-8 and TRBJ2-3; 12 nucleotides align to TRBD1. Germline CDR1 SGHVS, CDR2 FQNEAQ. The CDR3 is 17 residues long. Trimming removed 8 bases from V and 2 bases from J; junction bases left unmatched: 11. CDR3 sequence reads: CASARDRGRGTTDTQYF. The CDR3 DNA is TGTGCCAGCGCCCGGGACAGGGGGCGAGGGACCACAGATACGCAGTATTTT.

There are many counts of this clonotype. This chain connects TRBV9 to TRBJ1-2; D is undetermined. CDR1 and CDR2 from the germline V gene are SGDLS and YYNGEE. There are 16 residues in the CDR3. V was cut by 2 bases and J by 0 bases, with 14 bases left in between. The CDR3 DNA follows: TGTGCCAGCAGCGTCGATACGACGTTGACTAACTATGGCTACACCTTC. Amino acid sequence: CASSVDTTLTNYGYTF.

The V and J genes are TRBV7-2 and TRBJ1-1; weak D call: TRBD1 (5 bases). The CDR3 is made up of 14 amino acids. The V gene's germline CDR1 is SGHTA and CDR2 FQGNSA. Trimming stripped 4 bases from V and 3 bases from J, with 12 bases between. The CDR3 loop reads CASSSRYRYTEAFF. Here the CDR3 DNA reads TGTGCCAGCAGCTCCCGTTACAGGTACACTGAAGCTTTCTTT.

This clonotype was found many times. The gene calls are TRBV27 and TRBJ2-7; the match to TRBD2 covers 9 bases. The germline V gene has CDR1 MNHEY and CDR2 SMNVEV (reference sequence). The CDR3 is 14 amino acids. J was trimmed by 6 bases and V by 2 bases; bases with no gene match: 5. The CDR3 is CASSLAGGLGEQYF. The CDR3 DNA reads as TGTGCCAGCAGTTTAGCGGGAGGGCTGGGCGAGCAGTACTTC.

This clonotype has a count of ten or more. The chain carries TRBV19 and TRBJ2-7, with a tentative D call TRBD1 (7 bases). CDR1 is LNHDA, CDR2 SQIVND, per germline (reference sequence). Deletions cut 5 bases from V and 5 bases from J, with 19 bases between. This CDR3 comprises 15 residues. CDR3 bases: TGTGCCAGTAGTCCGCGGGACAGTAGCTACGACGAGCAGTACTTC. This translates into CASSPRDSSYDEQYF.

The sample holds a few counts of this clonotype. The J gene is TRBJ2-2, the V gene TRBV9; 7 positions match TRBD2. Germline V gene data show CDR1 as SGDLS and CDR2 as YYNGEE. The J segment lost 1 base and the V segment lost 0 bases, leaving 3 bases of the junction unmatched. The CDR3 covers 16 residues. The DNA of the CDR3 is TGTGCCAGCAGCGTAGGTCCTAGCGGGAACACCGGGGAGCTGTTTTTT. As protein: CASSVGPSGNTGELFF.

This clonotype has at least ten counts. The J gene is TRBJ2-5, the V gene TRBV29-1, with D possibly being TRBD1 or TRBD2 (5 bases each). Germline-derived CDR1 and CDR2 are SQVTM and ANQGSEA. V shed 4 bases and J shed 5 bases, with 17 bases lying between them. The CDR3 is made up of 14 amino acids. The chain's CDR3 is CSVADATGRETQYF. DNA for the CDR3: TGCAGCGTTGCCGACGCCACGGGGCGGGAGACCCAGTACTTC.

This clonotype was detected many times. The chain links TRBV7-3 to TRBJ2-5; 10 bases map to TRBD2. After removal of 3 bases from V and 7 bases from J, the junction contained 8 bases not matched to a gene. Germline V CDR1 and CDR2: SGHTA, FQGTGA. The CDR3 length is 15 residues. The CDR3 loop is CASSLRLAGGRTQYF. The CDR3 DNA reads TGTGCCAGCAGCTTGAGACTAGCGGGCGGGAGGACCCAGTACTTC.

Many counts were recorded for this clonotype. The chain employs TRBV24-1 and TRBJ1-2; D remains unclear. V was cut by 3 bases and J by 7 bases, with 14 bases left in between. Germline loops: CDR1 KGHDR, CDR2 SFDVKD. CDR3 length: 14 amino acids. Here the CDR3 reads CATSDTTRVSGYTF. CDR3 bases: TGTGCCACCAGTGATACCACTAGGGTCTCTGGCTACACCTTC.

This clonotype was seen many times. The chain is built from TRBV5-1 and TRBJ2-1; D may be TRBD2 (6 bases). V gave up 4 bases and J gave up 5 bases, with 16 bases separating them. The CDR3 is 15 amino acids. Germline CDR1 reads SGHRS; CDR2 reads YFSETQ. For the CDR3, the DNA is TGCGCCAGCAGCCTCGTCGGGAGACCGGACAATGAGCAGTTCTTC. Translating it yields CASSLVGRPDNEQFF.

The sample holds a few counts of this clonotype. The rearrangement joins TRBV29-1 to TRBJ1-1, with D possibly being TRBD1 (6 bases). CDR3 length: 12 amino acids. Germline assignment: CDR1 SQVTM and CDR2 ANQGSEA. V dropped 1 base and J dropped 8 bases, with 11 bases sitting between them. The CDR3 sequence: CSVEVTGAEAFF. The CDR3 DNA reads TGCAGCGTTGAAGTGACAGGCGCGGAAGCTTTCTTT.

This clonotype was seen many times. J is TRBJ1-2 and V is TRBV27; maybe TRBD1 (5 bases). V was shortened by 5 bases and J by 1 base, with 17 bases between the two germline ends. In germline, CDR1 is MNHEY, CDR2 SMNVEV (reference sequence). The CDR3 has 16 residues. Here the CDR3 reads CASSLRDGYGNYGYTF. The DNA of the CDR3 is TGTGCCAGCAGTCTCCGGGACGGATATGGTAACTATGGCTACACCTTC.

This clonotype was found many times. This chain joins TRBV6-1 and TRBJ1-5; D might be TRBD1 (6 bases). Trimming left V 7 bases short and J 8 bases short, with 21 bases between. There are 15 residues in the CDR3. CDR1 and CDR2 from the germline V gene are MNHNS and SASEGT. The CDR3 is CASTEQGGVSEPQHF. As DNA, the CDR3 is TGTGCCAGCACCGAACAAGGGGGTGTAAGTGAGCCCCAGCATTTT.